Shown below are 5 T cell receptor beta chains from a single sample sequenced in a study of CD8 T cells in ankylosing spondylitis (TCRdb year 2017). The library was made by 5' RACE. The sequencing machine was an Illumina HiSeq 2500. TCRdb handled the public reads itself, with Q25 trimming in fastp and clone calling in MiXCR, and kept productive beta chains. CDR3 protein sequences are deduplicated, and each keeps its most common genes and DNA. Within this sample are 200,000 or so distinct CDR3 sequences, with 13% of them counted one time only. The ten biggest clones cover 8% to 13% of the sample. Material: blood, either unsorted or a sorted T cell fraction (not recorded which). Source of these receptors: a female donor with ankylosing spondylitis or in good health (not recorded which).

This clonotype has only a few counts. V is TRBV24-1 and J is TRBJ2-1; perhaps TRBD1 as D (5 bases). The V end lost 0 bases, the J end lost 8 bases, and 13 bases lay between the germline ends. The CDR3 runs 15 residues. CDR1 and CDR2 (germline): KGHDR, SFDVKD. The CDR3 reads CATSDLGQGIDEQFF. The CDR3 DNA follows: TGTGCCACCAGTGATTTGGGGCAGGGTATAGATGAGCAGTTCTTC.

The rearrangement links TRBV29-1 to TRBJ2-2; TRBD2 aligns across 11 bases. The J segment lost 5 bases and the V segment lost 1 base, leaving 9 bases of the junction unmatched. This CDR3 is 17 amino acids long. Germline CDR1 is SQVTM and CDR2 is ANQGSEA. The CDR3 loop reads CSVEGPLAGVQTGELFF. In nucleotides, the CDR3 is TGCAGCGTTGAAGGGCCACTAGCGGGAGTGCAAACCGGGGAGCTGTTTTTT.

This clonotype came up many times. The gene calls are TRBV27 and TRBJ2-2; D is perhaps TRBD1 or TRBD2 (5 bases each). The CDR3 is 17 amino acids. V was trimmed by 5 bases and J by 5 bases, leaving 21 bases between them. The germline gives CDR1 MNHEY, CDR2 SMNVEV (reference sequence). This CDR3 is CASSRLGAYGETGELFF. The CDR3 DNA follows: TGTGCCAGCAGTCGCCTCGGGGCGTATGGGGAGACCGGGGAGCTGTTTTTT.

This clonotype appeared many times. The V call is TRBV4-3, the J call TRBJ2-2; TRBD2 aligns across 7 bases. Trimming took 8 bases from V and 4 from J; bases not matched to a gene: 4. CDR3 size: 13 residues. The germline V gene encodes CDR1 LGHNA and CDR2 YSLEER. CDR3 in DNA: TGCGCCAGCGGGAGGGCGGCCACCGGGGAGCTGTTTTTT. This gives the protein CASGRAATGELFF.

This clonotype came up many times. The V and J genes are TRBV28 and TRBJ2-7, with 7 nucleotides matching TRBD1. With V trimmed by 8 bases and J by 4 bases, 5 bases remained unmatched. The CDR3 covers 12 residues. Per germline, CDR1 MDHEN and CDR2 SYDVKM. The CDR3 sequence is CASGDSSYEQYF. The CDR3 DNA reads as TGTGCCAGCGGGGACAGCTCTTACGAGCAGTACTTC. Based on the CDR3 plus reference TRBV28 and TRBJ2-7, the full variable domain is DVKVTQSSRYLVKRTGEKVFLECVQDMDHENMFWYRQDPGLGLRLIYFSYDVKMKEKGDIPEGYSVSREKKERFSLILESASTNQTSMYLCASGDSSYEQYFGPGTRLTVT.